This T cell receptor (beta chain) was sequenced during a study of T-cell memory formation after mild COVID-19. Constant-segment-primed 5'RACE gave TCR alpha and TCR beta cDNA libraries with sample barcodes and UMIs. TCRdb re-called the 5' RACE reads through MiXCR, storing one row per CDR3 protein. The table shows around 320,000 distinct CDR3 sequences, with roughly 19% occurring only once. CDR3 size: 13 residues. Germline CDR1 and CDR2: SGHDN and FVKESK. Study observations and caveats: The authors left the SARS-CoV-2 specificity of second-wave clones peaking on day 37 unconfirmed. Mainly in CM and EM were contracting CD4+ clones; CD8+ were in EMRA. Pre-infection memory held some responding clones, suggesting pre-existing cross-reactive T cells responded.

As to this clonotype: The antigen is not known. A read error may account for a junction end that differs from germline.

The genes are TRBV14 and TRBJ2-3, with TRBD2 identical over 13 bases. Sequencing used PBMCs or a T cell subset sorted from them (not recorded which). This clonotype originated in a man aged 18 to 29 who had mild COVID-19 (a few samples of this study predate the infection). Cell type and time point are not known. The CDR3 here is CASSQEPGLAGNF. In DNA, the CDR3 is TGTGCCAGCAGCCAGGAACCGGGACTAGCGGGAAATTTT. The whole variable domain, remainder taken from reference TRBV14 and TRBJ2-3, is EAGVTQFPSHSVIEKGQTVTLRCDPISGHDNLYWYRRVMGKEIKFLLHFVKESKQDESGMPNNRFLAERTGGTYSTLKVQPAELEDSGVYFCASSQEPGLAGNFGPGTRLTVL.